The 16 T cell receptor beta chains in this list originate from one sample, sequenced in a study of OX40 agonist ivuxolimab in advanced cancers. Produced via immunoSEQ multiplex PCR; TCRdb's table is partial and in-frame only. The repertoire holds about 29,000 clones, with 75% to 90% as singletons. The sample consisted of CD4+ or CD8+ T cells sorted from blood, taken in a trial of the OX40 agonist ivuxolimab. The source is an adult with an advanced solid tumor such as melanoma, head and neck, liver or kidney cancer.

The J gene is TRBJ1-1, the V gene TRBV6-1; maybe TRBD1 (6 bases). V lost 2 bases to trimming and J lost 6 bases, with 13 bases between them. CDR3 length equals 14 residues. Germline V gene sequence: CDR1 MNHNS, CDR2 SASEGT. CDR3 amino acids: CASSEWTVASEAFF. The CDR3 DNA follows: TGTGCCAGCAGTGAATGGACAGTCGCGTCTGAAGCTTTCTTT.

The rearrangement uses TRBV7-8 and TRBJ2-3; 8 bases are a match to TRBD2. Germline loops: CDR1 SGHVS, CDR2 FQNEAQ. The CDR3 contains 15 residues. V lost 5 bases, J lost 3 bases, and 7 bases stayed unmatched. Here the CDR3 reads CASSRGGRETDTQYF. CDR3 nucleotides: TGTGCCAGCAGCCGGGGGGGCAGGGAGACAGATACGCAGTATTTT.

V gene TRBV30 combines with J gene TRBJ1-5; D is uncertain. V was clipped by 2 bases and J by 8 bases, with 13 bases between them. CDR1 and CDR2 from the germline V gene are GTSNPN and SVGIG (reference sequence). CDR3 length: 13 residues. The CDR3 protein is CAWSPWGGEPQHF. DNA for the CDR3: TGTGCCTGGAGTCCTTGGGGTGGGGAGCCCCAGCATTTT.

This clone was detected a few times. V usage is TRBV29-1 and J usage is TRBJ1-1; D may be TRBD1 (5 bases). CDR1 SQVTM and CDR2 ANQGSEA come from the germline V gene. The CDR3 sequence is 14 residues long. The ends were cut back, 4 bases at V and 2 bases at J, with 14 bases in the middle. The CDR3 here is CSVVGGAGNTEAFF. The CDR3 nucleotides are TGCAGCGTTGTAGGAGGGGCTGGAAACACTGAAGCTTTCTTT.

This clone showed up just once. The gene calls are TRBV18 and TRBJ1-3; D uncertain. CDR1 KGHSH and CDR2 LQKENI come from the germline V gene. V gave up 2 bases and J gave up 0 bases, with 8 bases separating them. This CDR3 is 15 amino acids long. The CDR3 loop is CASSPGLRSGNTIYF. The CDR3, as DNA: TGTGCCAGCTCACCAGGCTTACGCTCTGGAAACACCATATATTTT.

This chain links TRBV7-9 with TRBJ2-5; D tentatively reads TRBD1 or TRBD2 (5 bases each). The CDR3 sequence is 15 residues long. Germline V gene lookup returns CDR1 SEHNR and CDR2 FQNEAQ (reference sequence). V lost 4 bases, J lost 3 bases, and 15 bases lay in between. The CDR3 DNA reads TGTGCCAGCAGCTCACGGGGCAGGGTGGAAGAGACCCAGTACTTC. Protein sequence: CASSSRGRVEETQYF.

This clone was seen only a few times. The V call is TRBV2, the J call TRBJ2-3; TRBD2 aligns across 9 bases. The V segment lost 4 bases and the J segment 3 bases; nucleotides outside the gene matches: 8. This CDR3 region has 16 residues. Germline CDR1 SNHLY, CDR2 FYNNEI. CDR3 in DNA: TGTGCCAGCAGTGTGGGAGCGGGAGGTGTTACAGATACGCAGTATTTT. It specifies CASSVGAGGVTDTQYF.

The chain employs TRBV5-6 and TRBJ2-7, with 11 nucleotides matching TRBD2. J was trimmed by 4 bases and V by 4 bases; bases with no gene match: 10. This CDR3 spans 16 amino acids. Germline values: CDR1 SGHDT, CDR2 YYEEEE. The CDR3 region is CASSTGLAEISYEQYF. The CDR3, as DNA: TGTGCCAGCAGCACGGGACTAGCGGAAATTTCGTACGAGCAGTACTTC. The full variable domain, its missing parts supplied by reference TRBV5-6 and TRBJ2-7, is DAGVTQSPTHLIKTRGQQVTLRCSPKSGHDTVSWYQQALGQGPQFIFQYYEEEERQRGNFPDRFSGHQFPNYSSELNVNALLLGDSALYLCASSTGLAEISYEQYFGPGTRLTVT.

This clone has only one observation. This chain joins TRBV9 and TRBJ2-5; 15 bases line up with TRBD2. V was clipped by 4 bases and J by 5 bases; unmatched bases: 6. CDR3 length: 16 amino acids. Germline V gene lookup returns CDR1 SGDLS and CDR2 YYNGEE. CDR3 bases: TGTGCCAGCAGCAGGACTAGCGGGGGGGCCGGGGAGACCCAGTACTTC. It yields the protein CASSRTSGGAGETQYF.

This CDR3 is CASSAAGTANTGELFF. In nucleotides, the CDR3 is TGTGCCAGCAGCGCCGCCGGGACAGCGAACACCGGGGAGCTGTTTTTT. This chain links TRBV7-9 with TRBJ2-2, with 7 nucleotides matching TRBD1. The trim removed 5 bases at V and 0 bases at J, leaving 6 bases unmatched. The CDR3 is 16 amino acids. Germline CDR1 and CDR2: SEHNR and FQNEAQ (reference sequence).

The rearrangement joins TRBV27 to TRBJ1-6; 10 bases map to TRBD1. Per germline, CDR1 MNHEY and CDR2 SMNVEV (reference sequence). This CDR3 is built from 15 residues. V shed 5 bases, J shed 10 bases, and the junction held 8 bases outside the gene matches. The CDR3, as DNA: TGTGCCAGCAGTCAATCCGGGACAGGGGTCTCACCCCTCCACTTT. Amino acid sequence: CASSQSGTGVSPLHF.

The rearrangement links TRBV4-1 to TRBJ2-7, with TRBD1 matching over 10 bases. The CDR3 consists of 15 residues. Germline V gene sequence: CDR1 MGHRA, CDR2 YSYEKL. Trimming removed 0 bases from V and 3 bases from J; junction bases left unmatched: 2. As DNA, the CDR3 is TGCGCCAGCAGCCAAGATCGGGACAGGGGCTACGAGCAGTACTTC. Its protein product is CASSQDRDRGYEQYF.

V gene TRBV7-9 combines with J gene TRBJ1-2; a possible D gene is TRBD1 (5 bases). Germline CDR1 and CDR2: SEHNR and FQNEAQ (reference sequence). The CDR3 contains 15 residues. Trimming removed 3 bases from V and 7 bases from J, with 18 bases in between. The CDR3 DNA reads TGTGCCAGCAGCTTGAGTAATGACAGAGTCGGTGGCTACACCTTC. This gives the protein CASSLSNDRVGGYTF.

The chain uses TRBV5-4 and TRBJ1-4; D may be TRBD1 (6 bases). CDR1 and CDR2 (germline): SGHNT, YYREEE (reference sequence). V lost 3 bases and J 4 bases, leaving 13 bases between the germline ends. CDR3 size: 15 residues. The CDR3 DNA follows: TGTGCCAGCAGCTCGACAGGACTTTATAATGAAAAACTGTTTTTT. It specifies CASSSTGLYNEKLFF.

This rearrangement joins TRBV5-1 to TRBJ2-3; D is uncertain. This CDR3 is 15 amino acids long. The V and J ends lost 1 base and 0 bases respectively, with 9 bases between them. The germline CDR1 and CDR2 sequences are SGHRS and YFSETQ. Here the CDR3 DNA reads TGCGCCAGCAGCTTGTGGGCACCTAGCACAGATACGCAGTATTTT. This encodes CASSLWAPSTDTQYF.

J is TRBJ2-3 and V is TRBV28; 9 bases fit TRBD2. Trimming cost V 2 bases and J 0 bases; bases outside gene matches: 3. Looked up from germline, CDR1 is MDHEN and CDR2 is SYDVKM. The CDR3 spans 16 residues. The CDR3 DNA reads as TGTGCCAGCAGTTTACTAGCGGGACCTAGCACAGATACGCAGTATTTT. Amino acid sequence: CASSLLAGPSTDTQYF.